The clone carrying this T cell receptor (beta chain) was counted a single time. Its target is not known. The source of the sample is a study of cytomegalovirus exposure and HLA in healthy donors. Germline assignment: CDR1 SGDLS and CDR2 YYNGEE. The CDR3 extends over 15 amino acids. V shed 4 bases and J 2 bases; nucleotides not matched to a gene: 7. Study results and caveats: Later on, a genetic analysis was performed. It linked a missense variant in DCLRE1C with V- and J-gene trimming of TCR beta.

Researchers ran the PCR with 60 Vbeta and 13 Jbeta primers. This table comes from immunoSEQ multiplex PCR, and its TCRdb copy is limited to in-frame clones, with some not included. In the table there are some 96,000 clones, around 64% of which are singletons. The chain is built from TRBV9 and TRBJ2-3; TRBD1 matches 7 bases. The clonotype originates from a man in his 60s in good health and CMV-seronegative. Material for sequencing was PBMCs. CDR3 residues: CASSPTRGFTDTQYF. DNA for the CDR3: TGTGCCAGCAGCCCCACCAGGGGGTTCACAGATACGCAGTATTTT.